A selection of T cell receptor beta chains follows, all from one sample in a study of shared T cell receptors in the human thymus. Only in-frame clones appear in the TCRdb table, and some are missing; sequencing was by immunoSEQ multiplex PCR. Seen here are hundreds of thousands of clones, about 89% observed once, and the top ten hold over 0.008%. Separately, the same data were catalogued under a study of human thymus T cells.

Sequencing input: thymocytes. These TCRs come from a boy younger than two with a congenital heart defect. Both conserved end residues are part of each CDR3. The D gene is left open where the match is weak. Clone sizes are given selectively: once, few, many, or a class where the clone is expanded.

d_gene | abundance | j_gene | v_gene | CDR3nt | CDR3aa
- | - | TRBJ1-4 | TRBV10-2 | TGCGCCAGCAGTGCCCGTAATGAAAAACTGTTTTTT | CASSARNEKLFF
- | once | TRBJ2-6 | TRBV9 | TGTGCCAGCAGCGACGAGAGCTCTGGGGCCAACGTCCTGACTTTC | CASSDESSGANVLTF
- | - | TRBJ2-1 | TRBV10-3 | TGTGCCATCAGTGAGCTCCGGGAGAAGAGGAATGAGCAGTTCTTC | CAISELREKRNEQFF
TRBD1 | - | TRBJ2-5 | TRBV11-1 | TGTGCCAGCAGGGCAGGGGGACCGGGGGAGACCCAGTACTTC | CASRAGGPGETQYF
TRBD2 | - | TRBJ2-3 | TRBV4-3 | TGCGCCAGCAGCCAAGTCGCTAAGACTAGCGGTGGCACAGATACGCAGTATTTT | CASSQVAKTSGGTDTQYF
TRBD1 | few | TRBJ2-4 | TRBV5-6 | TGTGCCAGCAGCCAAACAGGGGAACTAGCCAAAAACATTCAGTACTTC | CASSQTGELAKNIQYF
- | - | TRBJ1-6 | TRBV6-5 | TGTGCCAGCAGTGAAGTGGATCAGGGTTCACCCCTCCACTTT | CASSEVDQGSPLHF
TRBD2 | - | TRBJ2-5 | TRBV2 | TGTGCCAGCAGTGAAGGGACTAGCGGGGGGCCAGGGGAGAGAGAGACCCAGTACTTC | CASSEGTSGGPGERETQYF
- | few | TRBJ2-1 | TRBV5-5 | TGTGCCAGCAGCTTGCGGCAGGCCAGCTCCTACAATGAGCAGTTCTTC | CASSLRQASSYNEQFF
- | - | TRBJ1-2 | TRBV4-3 | TGCGCCAGCAGCCAAGAATTCACAGAAAACTATGGCTACACCTTC | CASSQEFTENYGYTF
- | - | TRBJ2-7 | TRBV6-6 | TGTGCCAGCAGTTACTCCCGGAGTTTGGCCTACGAGCAGTACTTC | CASSYSRSLAYEQYF
TRBD1 | - | TRBJ1-5 | TRBV30 | TGTGCCTGGACTGGTGGACAGGAGGCCGCCAATCAGCCCCAGCATTTT | CAWTGGQEAANQPQHF
TRBD2 | - | TRBJ2-5 | TRBV12-5 | TGTGCTAGTGGTATCACTAGCGGGAGGGCCGTCGAGACCCAGTACTTC | CASGITSGRAVETQYF
TRBD1 | - | TRBJ1-1 | TRBV2 | TGTGCCAGCAAACCTCAGACAGGGATCACTGAAGCTTTCTTT | CASKPQTGITEAFF
TRBD1 | - | TRBJ2-6 | TRBV7-9 | TGTGCCAGCAGCTTTGGGCGGACAGGGGGCTCTGGGGCCAACGTCCTGACTTTC | CASSFGRTGGSGANVLTF
- | - | TRBJ1-2 | TRBV6-5 | TGTGCCAGCAGGAGGGGACAATATAATCCCCTGGGCTACACCTTC | CASRRGQYNPLGYTF
- | - | TRBJ1-1 | TRBV11-2 | TGTGCCAGCAGCACCGCTAGGCAGTTGAACACTGAAGCTTTCTTT | CASSTARQLNTEAFF
- | - | TRBJ1-1 | TRBV2 | TGTGCCAGCAGGGAACAGGGATCGAACACTGAAGCTTTCTTT | CASREQGSNTEAFF
TRBD1 | few | TRBJ1-5 | TRBV28 | TGTGCCAGCAGTAGGTGGGACAGGGCCCGCAATCAGCCCCAGCATTTT | CASSRWDRARNQPQHF
TRBD1 | - | TRBJ2-1 | TRBV4-3 | TGCGCCAGCAGCCCCCGACAGGGGGGTAAGAATGAGCAGTTCTTC | CASSPRQGGKNEQFF
- | - | TRBJ1-6 | TRBV9 | TGTGCCAGCAGCGCAGACAGCTCCTATAATTCACCCCTCCACTTT | CASSADSSYNSPLHF
TRBD2 | - | TRBJ2-1 | TRBV27 | TGTGCCAGCAGTTTACAGGTGCAACACGGGACTAGCGGGGAAGTCTCTGATCCTGAGCAGTTCTTC | CASSLQVQHGTSGEVSDPEQFF